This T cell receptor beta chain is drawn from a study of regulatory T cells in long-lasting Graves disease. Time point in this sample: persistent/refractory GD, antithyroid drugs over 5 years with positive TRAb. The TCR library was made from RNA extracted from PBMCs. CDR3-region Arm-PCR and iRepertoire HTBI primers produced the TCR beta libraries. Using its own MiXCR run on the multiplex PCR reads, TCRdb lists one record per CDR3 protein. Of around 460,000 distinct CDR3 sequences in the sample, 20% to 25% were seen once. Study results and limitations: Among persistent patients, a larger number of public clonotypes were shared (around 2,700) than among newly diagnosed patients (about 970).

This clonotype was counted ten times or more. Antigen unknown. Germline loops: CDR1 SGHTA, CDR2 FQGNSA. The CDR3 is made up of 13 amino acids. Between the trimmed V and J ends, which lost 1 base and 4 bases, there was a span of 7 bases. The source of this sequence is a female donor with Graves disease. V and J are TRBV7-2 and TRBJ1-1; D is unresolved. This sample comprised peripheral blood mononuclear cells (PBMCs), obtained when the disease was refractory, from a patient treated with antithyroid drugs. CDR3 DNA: TGTGCCAGCAGCTTAGGGGCTGTCACTGAAGCTTTCTTT. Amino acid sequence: CASSLGAVTEAFF. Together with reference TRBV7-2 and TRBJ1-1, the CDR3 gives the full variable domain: GAGVSQSPSNKVTEKGKDVELRCDPISGHTALYWYRQSLGQGLEFLIYFQGNSAPDKSGLPSDRFSAERTGGSVSTLTIQRTQQEDSAVYLCASSLGAVTEAFFGQGTRLTVV.